This TCR beta chain was recovered during a study of cytomegalovirus exposure and HLA in healthy donors. Whole-study findings and limits: The TCR clusters that emerged in the first cohort tended, a later analysis found, to co-occur in the 110 or so validation repertoires. A list of approximately 160 TCR beta chains associated with cytomegalovirus was given. Across donors, most TCRs were seen rarely, yet some public ones were widespread. Both high specificity and high sensitivity reportedly marked the classifier's diagnosis of cytomegalovirus status.

This clone was detected once. Its antigen is not identified. Looked up from germline, CDR1 is SGHDN and CDR2 is FVKESK. V lost 1 base and J lost 5, with 12 bases in between. The CDR3 loop spans 14 amino acids. Some clones are missing from TCRdb's copy, which holds only in-frame ones; the method was immunoSEQ multiplex PCR. The repertoire consists of 100,000 to 150,000 clones, with approximately 92% occurring once and the leading ten covering around 1.1%. The material sequenced was PBMCs. The chain is built from TRBV14 and TRBJ2-7; D is perhaps TRBD1 (6 bases). This TCR was recovered from a woman under 30 in good health and CMV-seronegative. The CDR3 nucleotides read TGTGCCAGCAGCCAAGGGGCAGGGGTTCACGAGCAGTACTTC. Residues: CASSQGAGVHEQYF.